This TCR beta chain stems from a study of CD8 T cells in ankylosing spondylitis. General observations from the study: Matched ankylosing spondylitis synovial fluid reportedly showed significant enrichment of disease-linked clones. Researchers report that disease-linked clones proved CD8+ and relatively rare in peripheral blood. Earlier authors reported some of these motif variants in reactive arthritis synovial fluid and blood. The study identified a TCR beta motif of under ten highly homologous variants that appeared characteristic of ankylosing spondylitis blood.

As for this clonotype: Its target is unknown.

CDR1 and CDR2 from the germline V gene are SEHNR and FQNEAQ (reference sequence). The V segment lost 5 bases and the J segment 3 bases; nucleotides outside the gene matches: 6. The CDR3 runs to 15 residues. Quantitative molecular-barcoded 5'-RACE generated the TCR beta libraries. TCRdb used MiXCR to reprocess the 5' RACE reads, holding one entry per CDR3 protein. This table holds some 800,000 distinct CDR3 sequences, over 9.5% found once. The specimen sequenced was blood, either unsorted or a sorted T cell fraction (not recorded which). This receptor was taken from a male donor with ankylosing spondylitis. The chain uses TRBV7-9 and TRBJ2-7; TRBD2 aligns across 11 bases. The CDR3 region is CASSTRLAGFYEQYF. In DNA, the CDR3 is TGTGCCAGCAGCACCAGACTAGCGGGGTTCTACGAGCAGTACTTC.